Described below is a single TCR beta chain sequence and its context. Its antigen is unidentified. Then a second PCR, running roughly 7 to 11 cycles, was carried out with a sample-barcoded 5' primer and a J-beta primer mix. Via MiXCR, TCRdb re-called the 5' RACE reads, giving one row per CDR3 protein. The table has more than 800,000 distinct CDR3 sequences, 40% to 45% seen once; the top ten hold about 19%. The source of the sample is a study of blood T cells in healthy people across ages. The study's findings and limits: Higher diversity, along with more naive CD4+ cells, distinguished long-lived donors from aged donors.

Germline CDR1 LNHNV, CDR2 YYDKDF (reference sequence). Trimming took 7 bases from V and 5 from J; bases not matched to a gene: 4. The CDR3 has 12 amino acids. This chain links TRBV15 with TRBJ2-5, with TRBD2 matching 7 bases. This TCR was recovered from a woman aged 60-75 years in good health. Sequencing used blood. The CDR3 coding sequence is TGTGCCACCATGGGAGGGAGCGAGACCCAGTACTTC. Residues: CATMGGSETQYF.